These T cell receptor beta chains were read from a single sample in a study of cytomegalovirus exposure and HLA in healthy donors. Profiled with immunoSEQ multiplex PCR; TCRdb holds only in-frame clones, not every one. The sample shows about 110,000 clones, around 80% of them seen only once. What was sequenced was PBMCs. The receptors derive from a man aged 30-40 years in good health and CMV-seropositive. Both conserved end residues are part of each CDR3. The D gene is left open where the match is weak. Clone size is stated in some rows and not others, as once, few, many or a class when expanded.

j_call d_call cdr3_length v_call clone_size cdr3_aa cdr3_nt
TRBJ1-3 NA 14 TRBV7-3 NA CASSLQGPGNTIYF TGTGCCAGCTCCCTCCAGGGTCCTGGAAACACCATATATTTT
TRBJ2-1 NA 14 TRBV6-1 NA CASSDSNNHNEQFF TGTGCCAGCAGTGACAGTAACAACCACAATGAGCAGTTCTTC
TRBJ1-1 NA 16 TRBV5-1 few CASSLAWRGLNTEAFF TGCGCCAGCAGCTTGGCCTGGAGAGGGCTCAACACTGAAGCTTTCTTT
TRBJ2-7 TRBD1 15 TRBV23-1 NA CASSTSTGNPYEQYF TGCGCCAGCAGCACTTCGACAGGGAACCCCTACGAGCAGTACTTC
TRBJ2-1 NA 11 TRBV19 NA CASEVYNEQFF TGTGCCAGCGAGGTCTACAATGAGCAGTTCTTC
TRBJ1-5 NA 13 TRBV6-5 NA CASSRLANQPQHF TGTGCCAGCAGTCGACTGGCCAATCAGCCCCAGCATTTT
TRBJ2-1 NA 15 TRBV13 NA CASSPGGFPPNEQFF TGTGCCAGCAGCCCAGGGGGGTTTCCTCCCAATGAGCAGTTCTTC
TRBJ2-3 TRBD1 15 TRBV19 NA CASSIGDRGADTQYF TGTGCCAGTAGTATAGGGGACAGGGGAGCAGATACGCAGTATTTT
TRBJ2-5 TRBD1 15 TRBV11-2 NA CASSPGQGAGETQYF TGTGCCAGCAGCCCTGGACAGGGGGCGGGGGAGACCCAGTACTTC
TRBJ2-4 NA 14 TRBV5-6 NA CASSQGYGKNIQYF TGTGCCAGCAGTCAGGGGTACGGCAAAAACATTCAGTACTTC
TRBJ2-7 NA 12 TRBV7-6 NA CASSLQGDEQYF TGTGCCAGCAGCTTACAGGGCGACGAGCAGTACTTC
TRBJ1-2 NA 16 TRBV7-6 NA CASSHLGGPGNYGYTF TGTGCCAGCAGCCACCTCGGAGGGCCGGGGAACTATGGCTACACCTTC
TRBJ2-3 NA 15 TRBV5-1 NA CASSLARSSTDTQYF TGCGCCAGCAGCTTGGCTCGCAGTAGCACAGATACGCAGTATTTT
TRBJ2-3 TRBD2 16 TRBV4-3 NA CASSHASGGNTDTQCF TGCGCCAGCAGCCACGCTAGCGGGGGAAACACAGATACGCAGTGTTTT
TRBJ2-7 TRBD1 12 TRBV15 few CATSRDGDSTDF TGTGCCACCAGCAGAGATGGGGACAGCACCGACTTC
TRBJ2-3 NA 14 TRBV9 NA CASSVEKRTDTQYF TGTGCCAGCAGCGTAGAGAAGCGCACAGATACGCAGTATTTT
TRBJ2-1 NA 15 TRBV27 NA CASSPASSSYNEQFF TGTGCCAGCAGCCCAGCGTCCAGCTCCTACAATGAGCAGTTCTTC
TRBJ2-5 TRBD2 15 TRBV6-5 NA CASSYSSGGGETQYF TGTGCCAGCAGTTACTCTAGCGGGGGTGGAGAGACCCAGTACTTC
TRBJ1-3 NA 12 TRBV30 NA CAGNRAGNTIYF TGTGCCGGCAACAGGGCGGGAAACACCATATATTTT
TRBJ1-5 NA 12 TRBV6-5 NA CASREGNQPQHF TGTGCCAGCAGGGAGGGAAATCAGCCCCAGCATTTT
TRBJ1-2 TRBD1 15 TRBV9 NA CASSPTGTGAYGYTF TGTGCCAGCAGCCCAACCGGGACAGGGGCCTATGGCTACACCTTC
TRBJ2-6 NA 17 TRBV18 few CASSPQEISSGANVLTF TGTGCCAGCTCACCCCAGGAAATAAGCTCTGGGGCCAACGTCCTGACTTTC
TRBJ2-7 NA 11 TRBV28 NA CASSESYEQYF TGTGCCAGCAGCGAGAGCTACGAGCAGTACTTC
TRBJ2-7 NA 13 TRBV27 NA CASSYRVGDEQYF TGTGCCAGCAGTTACAGGGTGGGGGACGAGCAGTACTTC
TRBJ2-3 NA 13 TRBV6-1 once CASTVQVQDTQYF TGTGCCAGCACCGTACAGGTTCAAGATACGCAGTATTTT
TRBJ1-6 TRBD1 19 TRBV5-5 NA CASSLEGQRRSSYNSPLHF TGTGCCAGCAGCTTGGAGGGACAGCGAAGAAGCTCCTATAATTCACCCCTCCACTTT
TRBJ1-4 TRBD1 18 TRBV4-1 NA CASSPGAFGTGGDGKLFF TGCGCCAGCAGCCCAGGGGCTTTTGGGACAGGGGGCGACGGAAAACTGTTTTTT
TRBJ1-4 NA 14 TRBV4-3 NA CASSHLGAREKLFF TGCGCCAGCAGCCATTTAGGGGCGAGGGAAAAACTGTTTTTT
TRBJ1-1 NA 16 TRBV7-9 NA CASSYPGTGGDTEAFF TGTGCCAGCAGCTATCCCGGGACCGGGGGGGACACTGAAGCTTTCTTT
TRBJ1-3 NA 14 TRBV6-6 NA CASSLDLGGNTIYF TGTGCCAGCAGTCTGGACCTAGGCGGGAACACCATATATTTT
TRBJ2-1 TRBD2 15 TRBV13 few CASSLPTSGYNEQFF TGTGCCAGCAGCCTCCCCACTAGCGGGTACAATGAGCAGTTCTTC
TRBJ1-5 NA 15 TRBV6-1 NA CASSLIGAPAEPQHF TGTGCCAGCAGTCTTATAGGTGCCCCTGCGGAGCCCCAGCATTTT
TRBJ1-1 NA 13 TRBV28 once CASRKSRGIGAFF TGTGCCAGCAGGAAATCAAGGGGGATCGGAGCTTTCTTT
TRBJ1-5 NA 17 TRBV4-3 NA CASSQTVGGEGNQPQHF TGCGCCAGCAGCCAGACCGTTGGAGGAGAGGGCAATCAGCCCCAGCATTTT
TRBJ2-3 TRBD1 15 TRBV6-6 NA CASSYGDSGTDTQYF TGTGCCAGCAGTTACGGGGACAGCGGCACAGATACGCAGTATTTT
TRBJ1-4 TRBD1 16 TRBV30 once CAWRDHRGWRNEKLFF TGTGCCTGGAGGGATCACAGGGGATGGCGGAATGAAAAACTGTTTTTT
TRBJ1-5 NA 15 TRBV7-9 NA CASSLEGRDNQPQHF TGTGCCAGCAGCTTAGAGGGGCGGGACAATCAGCCCCAGCATTTT
TRBJ2-6 TRBD2 13 TRBV6-5 NA CAAGGSGANVLTF TGTGCCGCCGGGGGGTCTGGGGCCAACGTCCTGACTTTC
TRBJ1-2 NA 15 TRBV15 NA CATSRDLGVNYGYTF TGTGCCACCAGCAGAGATCTCGGGGTAAACTATGGCTACACCTTC
TRBJ2-7 TRBD2 14 TRBV9 NA CASSVAGGKYEQYF TGTGCCAGCAGCGTAGCCGGGGGGAAATACGAGCAGTACTTC
TRBJ2-1 TRBD2 17 TRBV7-8 NA CASSPGGGAGDLNEQFF TGTGCCAGCAGCCCGGGCGGGGGGGCGGGGGACCTCAATGAGCAGTTCTTC
TRBJ2-7 NA 14 TRBV29-1 NA CSVEAGTGTYEQYF TGCAGCGTTGAAGCTGGAACAGGGACCTACGAGCAGTACTTC
TRBJ1-2 TRBD1 15 TRBV7-9 NA CASSLGQTGKNGYTF TGTGCCAGCAGCTTAGGGCAGACAGGGAAGAATGGCTACACCTTC
TRBJ2-3 NA 18 TRBV5-1 NA CASSFLGRQVTSTDTQYF TGCGCCAGCAGCTTCTTAGGTCGACAGGTAACTAGCACAGATACGCAGTATTTT
TRBJ1-6 NA 18 TRBV5-6 once CASSLDSATDVYNSPLHF TGTGCCAGCAGCTTAGACTCTGCGACAGATGTCTATAATTCACCCCTCCACTTT
TRBJ2-1 NA 12 TRBV28 few CASSLSQNEQFF TGTGCCAGCAGTTTATCGCAGAATGAGCAGTTCTTC
TRBJ1-4 NA 14 TRBV9 few CASSTGRIGEKLFF TGTGCCAGCAGTACCGGGAGGATCGGTGAAAAACTGTTTTTT
TRBJ2-7 NA 11 TRBV27 NA CASSEGYEQYF TGTGCCAGCAGTGAGGGTTACGAGCAGTACTTC
TRBJ2-3 NA 17 TRBV4-3 few CASSHLSDTSSTDTQYF TGCGCCAGCAGCCACCTATCGGACACTTCTAGCACAGATACGCAGTATTTT
TRBJ2-5 TRBD2 16 TRBV5-1 once CASSLSLAATQETQYF TGCGCCAGCAGCTTGAGTCTAGCGGCTACTCAAGAGACCCAGTACTTC
TRBJ2-2 NA 15 TRBV7-9 NA CASSRLPRGVGELFF TGTGCCAGCAGTAGACTACCCCGTGGAGTAGGGGAGCTGTTTTTT
TRBJ2-5 NA 13 TRBV9 NA CASGRGGQETQYF TGTGCCAGCGGGAGGGGGGGCCAAGAGACCCAGTACTTC
TRBJ2-1 NA 13 TRBV7-2 few CASSSKQYNEQFF TGTGCCAGCAGCTCGAAGCAATACAATGAGCAGTTCTTC
TRBJ1-3 NA 14 TRBV4-3 NA CASSPVFSGNTIYF TGCGCCAGCAGCCCTGTATTCTCTGGAAACACCATATATTTT
TRBJ2-5 TRBD2 15 TRBV7-9 NA CASSSRLADQETQYF TGTGCCAGCAGCTCCCGACTAGCTGACCAAGAGACCCAGTACTTC